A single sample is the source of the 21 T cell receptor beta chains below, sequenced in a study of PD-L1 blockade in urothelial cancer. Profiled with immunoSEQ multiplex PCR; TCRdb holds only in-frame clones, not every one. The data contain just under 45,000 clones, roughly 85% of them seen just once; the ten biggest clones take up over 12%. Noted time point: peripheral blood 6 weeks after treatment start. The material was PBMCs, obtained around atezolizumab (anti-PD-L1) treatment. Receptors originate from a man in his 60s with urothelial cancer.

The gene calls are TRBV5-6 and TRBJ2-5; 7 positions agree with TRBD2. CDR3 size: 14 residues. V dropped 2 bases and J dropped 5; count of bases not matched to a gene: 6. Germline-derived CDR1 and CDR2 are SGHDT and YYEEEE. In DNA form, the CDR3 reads TGTGCCAGCAGCTTCGCGGGGGAGGGGGAGACCCAGTACTTC. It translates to CASSFAGEGETQYF.

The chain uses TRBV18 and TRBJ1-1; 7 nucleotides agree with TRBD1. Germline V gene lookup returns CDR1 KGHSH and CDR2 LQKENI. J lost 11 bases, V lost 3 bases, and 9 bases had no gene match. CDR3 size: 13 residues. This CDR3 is CASSPPGTVDAFF. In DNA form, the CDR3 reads TGTGCCAGCTCACCCCCAGGGACAGTAGACGCTTTCTTT.

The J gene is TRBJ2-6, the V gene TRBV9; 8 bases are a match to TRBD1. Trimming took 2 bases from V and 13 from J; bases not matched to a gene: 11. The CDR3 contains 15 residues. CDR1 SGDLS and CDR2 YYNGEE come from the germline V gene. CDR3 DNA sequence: TGTGCCAGCAGCGTTCAGGGGGCAGGCCGGGGGGTCCTGACTTTC. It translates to CASSVQGAGRGVLTF. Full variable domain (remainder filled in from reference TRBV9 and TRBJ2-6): DSGVTQTPKHLITATGQRVTLRCSPRSGDLSVYWYQQSLDQGLQFLIQYYNGEERAKGNILERFSAQQFPDLHSELNLSSLELGDSALYFCASSVQGAGRGVLTFGAGSRLTVL.

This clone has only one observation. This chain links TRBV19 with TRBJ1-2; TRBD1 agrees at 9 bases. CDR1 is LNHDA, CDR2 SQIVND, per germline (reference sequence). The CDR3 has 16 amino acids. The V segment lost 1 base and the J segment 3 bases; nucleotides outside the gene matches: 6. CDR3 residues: CASSIATGGIDYGYTF. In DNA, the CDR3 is TGTGCCAGTAGTATAGCGACAGGGGGAATCGACTATGGCTACACCTTC.

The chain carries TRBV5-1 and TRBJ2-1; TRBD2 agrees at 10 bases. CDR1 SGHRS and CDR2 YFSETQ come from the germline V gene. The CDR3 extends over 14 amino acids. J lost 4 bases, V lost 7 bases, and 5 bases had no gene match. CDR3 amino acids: CASYISGGYNEQFF. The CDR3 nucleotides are TGCGCCAGCTATATTAGCGGGGGGTACAATGAGCAGTTCTTC.

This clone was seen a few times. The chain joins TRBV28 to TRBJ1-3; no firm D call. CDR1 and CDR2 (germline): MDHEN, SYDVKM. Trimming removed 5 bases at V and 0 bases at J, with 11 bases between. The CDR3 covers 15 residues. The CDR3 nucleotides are TGTGCCAGCAGTCGGGGAGGAAACTCTGGAAACACCATATATTTT. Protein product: CASSRGGNSGNTIYF.

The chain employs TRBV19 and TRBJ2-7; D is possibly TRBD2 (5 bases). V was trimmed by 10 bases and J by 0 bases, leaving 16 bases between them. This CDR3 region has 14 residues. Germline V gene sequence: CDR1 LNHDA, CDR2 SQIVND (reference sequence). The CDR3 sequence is CATKRVSDSYEQYF. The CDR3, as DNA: TGTGCCACCAAGAGGGTGTCCGACTCCTACGAGCAGTACTTC. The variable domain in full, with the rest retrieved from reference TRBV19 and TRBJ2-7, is DGGITQSPKYLFRKEGQNVTLSCEQNLNHDAMYWYRQDPGQGLRLIYYSQIVNDFQKGDIAEGYSVSREKKESFPLTVTSAQKNPTAFYLCATKRVSDSYEQYFGPGTRLTVT.

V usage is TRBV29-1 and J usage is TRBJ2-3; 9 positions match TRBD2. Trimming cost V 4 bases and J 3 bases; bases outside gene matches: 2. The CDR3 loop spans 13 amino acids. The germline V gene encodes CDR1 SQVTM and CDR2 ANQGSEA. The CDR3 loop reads CSVVLAGTDTQYF. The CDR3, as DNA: TGCAGCGTTGTTCTAGCGGGGACAGATACGCAGTATTTT.

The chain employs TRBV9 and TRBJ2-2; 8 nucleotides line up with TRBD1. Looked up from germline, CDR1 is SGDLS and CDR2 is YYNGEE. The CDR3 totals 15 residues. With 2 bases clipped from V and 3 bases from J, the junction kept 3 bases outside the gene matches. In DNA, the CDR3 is TGTGCCAGCAGCGTCGAGACAGGGGACACCGGGGAGCTGTTTTTT. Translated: CASSVETGDTGELFF.

CDR3 nucleotide sequence: TGCAGCGCCACCTTGGGGACAATTCCTGAAAAACTGTTTTTT. This codes for CSATLGTIPEKLFF. The chain carries TRBV29-1 and TRBJ1-4, with D maybe TRBD1 (6 bases). The V and J ends lost 7 bases and 7 bases respectively, with 19 bases between them. CDR3 length equals 14 residues. In germline, CDR1 is SQVTM, CDR2 ANQGSEA. Full variable domain (outside the CDR3, taken from reference TRBV29-1 and TRBJ1-4): SAVISQKPSRDICQRGTSLTIQCQVDSQVTMMFWYRQQPGQSLTLIATANQGSEATYESGFVIDKFPISRPNLTFSTLTVSNMSPEDSSIYLCSATLGTIPEKLFFGSGTQLSVL.

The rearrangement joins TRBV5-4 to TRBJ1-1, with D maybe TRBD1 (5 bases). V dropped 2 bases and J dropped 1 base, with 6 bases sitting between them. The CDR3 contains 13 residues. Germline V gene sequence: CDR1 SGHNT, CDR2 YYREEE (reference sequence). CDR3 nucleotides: TGTGCCAGCAGCTTCGACAGGAACACTGAAGCTTTCTTT. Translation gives CASSFDRNTEAFF.

CDR3 DNA: TGTGCCAGCAGCTTGAGGGGACAGGGGGCCCGAGGTGAAAAACTGTTTTTT. It codes for CASSLRGQGARGEKLFF. V is TRBV5-4 and J is TRBJ1-4, with TRBD1 identical over 12 bases. This CDR3 region has 17 residues. Losses at the gene ends were 1 base for V and 7 bases for J; bases not matched to a gene: 8. CDR1 and CDR2 (germline): SGHNT, YYREEE (reference sequence).

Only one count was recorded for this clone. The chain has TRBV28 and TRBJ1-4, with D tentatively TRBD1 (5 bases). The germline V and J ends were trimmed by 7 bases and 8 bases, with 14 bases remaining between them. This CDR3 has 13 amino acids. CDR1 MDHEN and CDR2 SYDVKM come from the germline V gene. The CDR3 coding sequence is TGTGCCAGCAAGGAGGGGCGAGAAGAAAAACTGTTTTTT. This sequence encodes CASKEGREEKLFF.

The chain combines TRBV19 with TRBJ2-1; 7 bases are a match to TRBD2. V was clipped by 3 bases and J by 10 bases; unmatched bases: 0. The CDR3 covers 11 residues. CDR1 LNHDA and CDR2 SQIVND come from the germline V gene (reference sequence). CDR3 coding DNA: TGTGCCAGTAGTATTAGCGGGGAGCAGTTCTTC. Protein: CASSISGEQFF.

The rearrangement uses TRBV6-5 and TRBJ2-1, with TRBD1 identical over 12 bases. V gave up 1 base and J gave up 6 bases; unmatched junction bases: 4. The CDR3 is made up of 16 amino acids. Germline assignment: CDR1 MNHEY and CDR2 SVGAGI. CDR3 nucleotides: TGTGCCAGCAGTTACTATCCGGGACAGGGGGCCAATGAGCAGTTCTTC. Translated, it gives CASSYYPGQGANEQFF.

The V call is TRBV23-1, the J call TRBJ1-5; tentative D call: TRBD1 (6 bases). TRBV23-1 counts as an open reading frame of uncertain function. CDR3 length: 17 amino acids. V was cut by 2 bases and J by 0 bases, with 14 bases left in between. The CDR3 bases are TGCGCCAGCAGTCAAAAACAGGGACAAATTAGCAATCAGCCCCAGCATTTT. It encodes CASSQKQGQISNQPQHF.

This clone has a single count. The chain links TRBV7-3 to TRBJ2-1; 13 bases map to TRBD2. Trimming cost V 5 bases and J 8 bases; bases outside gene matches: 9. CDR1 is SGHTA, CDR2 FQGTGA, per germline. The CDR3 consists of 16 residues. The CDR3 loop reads CASSPTGLAGLDEQFF. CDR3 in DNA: TGTGCCAGCAGCCCAACGGGACTAGCGGGGCTGGATGAGCAGTTCTTC.

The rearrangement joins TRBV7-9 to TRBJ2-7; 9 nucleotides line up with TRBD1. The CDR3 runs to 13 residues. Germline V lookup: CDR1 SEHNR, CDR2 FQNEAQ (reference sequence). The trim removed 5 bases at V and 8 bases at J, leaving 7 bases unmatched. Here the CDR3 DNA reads TGTGCCAGCAGCCGGGACAGGGTTGGGAAGCAGTACTTC. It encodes CASSRDRVGKQYF.

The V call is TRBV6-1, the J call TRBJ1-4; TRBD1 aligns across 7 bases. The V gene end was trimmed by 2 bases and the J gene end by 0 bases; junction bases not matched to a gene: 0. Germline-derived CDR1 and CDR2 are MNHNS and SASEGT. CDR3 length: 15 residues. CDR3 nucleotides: TGTGCCAGCAGTGAAAGGGGGCCAACTAATGAAAAACTGTTTTTT. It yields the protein CASSERGPTNEKLFF.

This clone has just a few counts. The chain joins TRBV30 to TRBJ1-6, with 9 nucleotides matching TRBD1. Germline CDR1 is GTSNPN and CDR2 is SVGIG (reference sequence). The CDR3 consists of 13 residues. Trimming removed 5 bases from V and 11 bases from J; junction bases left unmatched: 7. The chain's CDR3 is CAWLGTGLAPLHF. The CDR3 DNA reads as TGTGCCTGGCTCGGGACAGGGTTAGCACCCCTCCACTTT.

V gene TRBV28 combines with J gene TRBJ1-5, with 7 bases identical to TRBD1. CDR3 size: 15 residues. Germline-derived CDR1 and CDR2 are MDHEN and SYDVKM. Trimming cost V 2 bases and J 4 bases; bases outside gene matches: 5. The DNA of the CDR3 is TGTGCCAGCAGTTTAAACAGGGGTACTAATCAGCCCCAGCATTTT. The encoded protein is CASSLNRGTNQPQHF.